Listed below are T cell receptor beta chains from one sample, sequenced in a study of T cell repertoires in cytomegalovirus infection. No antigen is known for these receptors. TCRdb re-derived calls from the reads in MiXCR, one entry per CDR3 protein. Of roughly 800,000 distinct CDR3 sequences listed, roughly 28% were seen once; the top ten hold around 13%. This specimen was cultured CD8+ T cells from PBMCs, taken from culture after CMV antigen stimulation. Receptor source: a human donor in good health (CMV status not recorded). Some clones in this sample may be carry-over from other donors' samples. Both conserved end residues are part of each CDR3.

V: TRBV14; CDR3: CATKSGPGYTF
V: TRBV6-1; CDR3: CASSDRDLPGTEAFF
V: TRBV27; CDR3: CASSLIWTGKTGELFF
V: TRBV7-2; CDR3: CASSLELQETQYF
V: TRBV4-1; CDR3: CASREQGASNQPQHF
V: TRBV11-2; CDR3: CASSPSNRGTQETQYF
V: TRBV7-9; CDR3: CATTGGRNYGYTF
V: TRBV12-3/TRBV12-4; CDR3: CASSPIEGASYNEQFF
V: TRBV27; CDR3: CASSPNIGPSYNEQFF
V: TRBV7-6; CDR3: CASSFFGQPFQPQHF
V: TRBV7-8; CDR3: CASSFDPYNEQFF
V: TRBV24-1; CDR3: CATSDPRGNDETQYF
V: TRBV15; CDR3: CATSYSLGGTEAFF
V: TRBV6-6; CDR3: CASQQGTNTYEQYF
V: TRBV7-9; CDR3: CAIGGRQADEKLFF
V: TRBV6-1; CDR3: CASSEARGGEAAATNEKLFF
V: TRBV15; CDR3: CATSRVGRIDEKLFF
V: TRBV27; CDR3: CASSTHRDVSYEQYF